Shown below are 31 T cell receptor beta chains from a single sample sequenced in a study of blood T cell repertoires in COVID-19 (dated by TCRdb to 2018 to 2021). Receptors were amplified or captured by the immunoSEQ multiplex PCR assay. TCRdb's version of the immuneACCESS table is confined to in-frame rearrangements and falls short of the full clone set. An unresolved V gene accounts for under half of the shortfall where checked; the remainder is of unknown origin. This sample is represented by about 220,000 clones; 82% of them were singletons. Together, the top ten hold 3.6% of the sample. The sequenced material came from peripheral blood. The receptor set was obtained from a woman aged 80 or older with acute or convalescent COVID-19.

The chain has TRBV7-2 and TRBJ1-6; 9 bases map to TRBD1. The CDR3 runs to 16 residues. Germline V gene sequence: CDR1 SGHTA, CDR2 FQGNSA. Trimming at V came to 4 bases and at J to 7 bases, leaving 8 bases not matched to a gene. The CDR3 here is CASSSPDRGWNSPLHF. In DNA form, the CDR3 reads TGTGCCAGCAGCTCCCCGGACAGGGGATGGAATTCACCCCTCCACTTT.

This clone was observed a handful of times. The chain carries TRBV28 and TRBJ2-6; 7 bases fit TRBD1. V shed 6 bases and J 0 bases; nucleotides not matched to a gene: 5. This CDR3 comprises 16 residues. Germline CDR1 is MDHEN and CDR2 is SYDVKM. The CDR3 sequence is CASRGDSFSGANVLTF. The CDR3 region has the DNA TGTGCCAGCAGGGGGGACAGCTTCTCTGGGGCCAACGTCCTGACTTTC.

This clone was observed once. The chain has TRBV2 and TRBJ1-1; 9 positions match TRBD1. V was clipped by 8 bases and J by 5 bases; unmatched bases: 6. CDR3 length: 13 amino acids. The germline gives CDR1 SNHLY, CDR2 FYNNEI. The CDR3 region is CASCGTGWTEAFF. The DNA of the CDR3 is TGTGCCAGCTGTGGGACAGGGTGGACTGAAGCTTTCTTT.

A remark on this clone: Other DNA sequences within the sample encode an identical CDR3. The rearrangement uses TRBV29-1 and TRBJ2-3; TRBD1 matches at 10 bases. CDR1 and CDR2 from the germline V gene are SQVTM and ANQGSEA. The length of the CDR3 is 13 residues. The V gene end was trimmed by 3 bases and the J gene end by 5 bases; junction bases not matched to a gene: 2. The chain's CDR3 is CSVEGQGKDTQYF. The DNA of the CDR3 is TGCAGCGTTGAGGGACAGGGGAAAGATACGCAGTATTTT.

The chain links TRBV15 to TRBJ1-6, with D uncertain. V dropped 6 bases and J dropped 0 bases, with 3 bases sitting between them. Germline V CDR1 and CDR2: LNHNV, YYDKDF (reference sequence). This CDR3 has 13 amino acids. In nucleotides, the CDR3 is TGTGCCACCAGTAGCTCCTATAATTCACCCCTCCACTTT. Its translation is CATSSSYNSPLHF.

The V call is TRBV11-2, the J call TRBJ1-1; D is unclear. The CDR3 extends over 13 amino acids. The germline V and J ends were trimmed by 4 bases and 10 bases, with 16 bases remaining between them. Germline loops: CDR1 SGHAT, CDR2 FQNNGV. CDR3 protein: CASSSNRQFVAFF. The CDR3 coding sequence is TGTGCCAGCAGCTCCAATCGACAATTCGTAGCTTTCTTT.

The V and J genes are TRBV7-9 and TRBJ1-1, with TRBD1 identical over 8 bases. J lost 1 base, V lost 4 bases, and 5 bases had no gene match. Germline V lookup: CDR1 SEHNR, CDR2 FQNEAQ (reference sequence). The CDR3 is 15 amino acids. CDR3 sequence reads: CASSSGDRTNTEAFF. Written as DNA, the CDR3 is TGTGCCAGCAGCTCCGGGGACAGGACGAACACTGAAGCTTTCTTT.

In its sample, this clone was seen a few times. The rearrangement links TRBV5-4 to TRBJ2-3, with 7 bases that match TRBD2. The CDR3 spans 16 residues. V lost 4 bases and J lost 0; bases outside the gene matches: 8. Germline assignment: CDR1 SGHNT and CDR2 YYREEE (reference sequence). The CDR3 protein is CASSRGLQYSTDTQYF. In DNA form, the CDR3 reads TGTGCCAGCAGCAGGGGACTACAATATAGCACAGATACGCAGTATTTT.

The CDR3 reads CSVTEVNTEAFF. The DNA for the CDR3 is TGCAGCGTCACAGAAGTCAACACTGAAGCTTTCTTT. The chain combines TRBV29-1 with TRBJ1-1, with D hard to call. Germline CDR1 is SQVTM and CDR2 is ANQGSEA. CDR3 length: 12 residues. V was trimmed by 6 bases and J by 2 bases, leaving 10 bases between them.

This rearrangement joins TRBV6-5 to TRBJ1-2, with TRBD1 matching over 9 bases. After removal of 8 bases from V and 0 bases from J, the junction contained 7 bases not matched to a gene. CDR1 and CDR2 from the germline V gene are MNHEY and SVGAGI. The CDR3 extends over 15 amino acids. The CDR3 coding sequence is TGTGCCAGCTCGCCCAGGGACAGGGCTAACTATGGCTACACCTTC. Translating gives CASSPRDRANYGYTF.

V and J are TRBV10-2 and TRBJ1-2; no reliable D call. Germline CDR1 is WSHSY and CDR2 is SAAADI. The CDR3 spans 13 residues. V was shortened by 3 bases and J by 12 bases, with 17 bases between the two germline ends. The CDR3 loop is CASSERSGMGHTF. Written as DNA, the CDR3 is TGCGCCAGCAGTGAAAGGTCGGGGATGGGTCACACCTTC.

The CDR3 DNA reads as TGTGCCAGCAGCTCCGTATACTCTGGAAACACCATATATTTT. Its translation is CASSSVYSGNTIYF. This chain uses TRBV7-2 with TRBJ1-3; D uncertain. This CDR3 is 14 amino acids long. V dropped 4 bases and J dropped 0 bases, with 7 bases sitting between them. Germline CDR1 SGHTA, CDR2 FQGNSA.

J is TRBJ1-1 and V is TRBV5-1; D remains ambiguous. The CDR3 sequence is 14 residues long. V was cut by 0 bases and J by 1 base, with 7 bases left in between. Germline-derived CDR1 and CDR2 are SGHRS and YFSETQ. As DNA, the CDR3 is TGCGCCAGCAGCTTGGGACTCCCGAACACTGAAGCTTTCTTT. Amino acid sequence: CASSLGLPNTEAFF.

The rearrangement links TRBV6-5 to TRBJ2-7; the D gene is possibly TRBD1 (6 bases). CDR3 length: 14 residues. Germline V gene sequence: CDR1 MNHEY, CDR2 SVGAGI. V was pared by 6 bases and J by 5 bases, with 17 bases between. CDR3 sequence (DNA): TGTGCCAGCAGCGTCATCCGGGACACGAACGAGCAGTACTTC. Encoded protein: CASSVIRDTNEQYF.

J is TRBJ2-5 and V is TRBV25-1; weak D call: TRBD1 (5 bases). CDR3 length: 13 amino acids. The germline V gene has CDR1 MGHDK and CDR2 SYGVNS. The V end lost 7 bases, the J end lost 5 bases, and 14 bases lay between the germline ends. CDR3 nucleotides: TGTGCCAGCACCCCCGCAGGGCGCGAGACCCAGTACTTC. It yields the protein CASTPAGRETQYF.

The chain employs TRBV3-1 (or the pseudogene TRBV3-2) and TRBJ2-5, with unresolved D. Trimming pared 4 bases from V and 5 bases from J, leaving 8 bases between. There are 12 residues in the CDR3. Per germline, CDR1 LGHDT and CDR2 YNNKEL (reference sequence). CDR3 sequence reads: CASSPGRETQYF. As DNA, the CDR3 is TGTGCCAGCAGCCCGGGTCGGGAGACCCAGTACTTC.

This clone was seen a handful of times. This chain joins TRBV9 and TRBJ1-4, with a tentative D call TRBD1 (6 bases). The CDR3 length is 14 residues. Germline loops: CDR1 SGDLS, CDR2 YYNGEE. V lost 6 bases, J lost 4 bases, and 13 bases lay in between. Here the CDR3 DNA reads TGTGCCAGCAATCGGGCAGGGGTTAATGAAAAACTGTTTTTT. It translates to CASNRAGVNEKLFF. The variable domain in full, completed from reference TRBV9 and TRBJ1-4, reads DSGVTQTPKHLITATGQRVTLRCSPRSGDLSVYWYQQSLDQGLQFLIQYYNGEERAKGNILERFSAQQFPDLHSELNLSSLELGDSALYFCASNRAGVNEKLFFGSGTQLSVL.

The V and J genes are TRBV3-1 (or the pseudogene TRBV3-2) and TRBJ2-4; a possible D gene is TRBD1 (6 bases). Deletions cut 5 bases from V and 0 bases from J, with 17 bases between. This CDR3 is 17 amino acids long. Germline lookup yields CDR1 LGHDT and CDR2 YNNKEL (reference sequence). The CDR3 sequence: CASSFRGGRVAKNIQYF. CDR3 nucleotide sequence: TGTGCCAGCAGCTTCAGAGGGGGAAGGGTAGCCAAAAACATTCAGTACTTC.

CDR3 bases: TGTGCCAGCAGCTTAAGGAGGGAGGAGACCCAGTACTTC. Its translation: CASSLRREETQYF. The genes are TRBV7-3 and TRBJ2-5; D might be TRBD2 (6 bases). Trimming removed 1 base from V and 5 bases from J, with 8 bases in between. Germline values: CDR1 SGHTA, CDR2 FQGTGA. The CDR3 spans 13 residues.

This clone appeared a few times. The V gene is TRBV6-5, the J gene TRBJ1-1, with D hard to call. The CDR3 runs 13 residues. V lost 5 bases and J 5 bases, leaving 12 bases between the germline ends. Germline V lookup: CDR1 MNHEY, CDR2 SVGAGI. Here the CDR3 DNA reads TGTGCCAGCAGTCCTTTCCGGGGAACTGAAGCTTTCTTT. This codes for CASSPFRGTEAFF.

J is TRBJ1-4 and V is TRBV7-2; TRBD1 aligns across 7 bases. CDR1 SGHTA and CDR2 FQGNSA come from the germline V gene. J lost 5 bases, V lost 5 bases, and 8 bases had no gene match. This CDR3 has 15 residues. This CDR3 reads CASSQGLGGNEKLFF. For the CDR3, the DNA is TGTGCCAGCAGCCAGGGGTTAGGGGGCAATGAAAAACTGTTTTTT. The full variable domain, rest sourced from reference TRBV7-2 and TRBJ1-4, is GAGVSQSPSNKVTEKGKDVELRCDPISGHTALYWYRQSLGQGLEFLIYFQGNSAPDKSGLPSDRFSAERTGGSVSTLTIQRTQQEDSAVYLCASSQGLGGNEKLFFGSGTQLSVL.

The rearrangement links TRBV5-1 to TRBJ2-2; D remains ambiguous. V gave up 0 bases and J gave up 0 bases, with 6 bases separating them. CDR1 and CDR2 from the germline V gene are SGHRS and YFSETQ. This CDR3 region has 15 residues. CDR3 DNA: TGCGCCAGCAGCTTGGCAAGCTCGAACACCGGGGAGCTGTTTTTT. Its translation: CASSLASSNTGELFF.

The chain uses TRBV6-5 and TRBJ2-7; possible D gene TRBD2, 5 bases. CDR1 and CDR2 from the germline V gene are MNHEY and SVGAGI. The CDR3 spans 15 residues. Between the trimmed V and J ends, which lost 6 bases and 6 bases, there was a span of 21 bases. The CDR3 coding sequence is TGTGCCAGCAGGGAGACGGGGATCAGCTCCCGCGAGCAGTACTTC. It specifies CASRETGISSREQYF.

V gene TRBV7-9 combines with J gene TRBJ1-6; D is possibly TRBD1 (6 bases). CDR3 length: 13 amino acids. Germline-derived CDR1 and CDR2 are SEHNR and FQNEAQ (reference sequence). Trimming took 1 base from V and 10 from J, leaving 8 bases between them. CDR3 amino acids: CASSLGQGSPLHF. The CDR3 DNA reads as TGTGCCAGCAGCTTAGGGCAGGGGTCACCCCTCCACTTT.

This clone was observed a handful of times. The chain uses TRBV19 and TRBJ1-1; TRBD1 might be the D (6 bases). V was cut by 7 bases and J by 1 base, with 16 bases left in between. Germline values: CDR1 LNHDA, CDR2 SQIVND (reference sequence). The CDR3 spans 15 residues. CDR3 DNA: TGTGCCAGTACCCCCTGGAGCAGGGGGAACACTGAAGCTTTCTTT. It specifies CASTPWSRGNTEAFF.

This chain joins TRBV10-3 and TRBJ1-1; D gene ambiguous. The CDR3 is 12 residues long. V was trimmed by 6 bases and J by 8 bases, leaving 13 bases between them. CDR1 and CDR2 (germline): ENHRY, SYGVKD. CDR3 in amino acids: CAIRGDNDEAFF. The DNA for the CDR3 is TGTGCCATCAGGGGAGACAATGACGAAGCTTTCTTT.

Here the CDR3 reads CASSQVRNYGYTF. The CDR3 region has the DNA TGTGCCAGCAGCCAAGTTAGAAACTATGGCTACACCTTC. This chain connects TRBV3-1 (or the pseudogene TRBV3-2) to TRBJ1-2; D ambiguous. This CDR3 comprises 13 residues. V lost 1 base to trimming and J lost 2 bases, with 5 bases between them. Germline CDR1 and CDR2: LGHDT and YNNKEL (reference sequence).

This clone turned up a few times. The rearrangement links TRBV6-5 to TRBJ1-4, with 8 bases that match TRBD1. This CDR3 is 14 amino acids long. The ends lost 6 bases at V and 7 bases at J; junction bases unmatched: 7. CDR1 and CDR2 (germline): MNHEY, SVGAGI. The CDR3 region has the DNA TGTGCCAGCAGGCTAGACAGGGGAGGTGAAAAACTGTTTTTT. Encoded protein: CASRLDRGGEKLFF.

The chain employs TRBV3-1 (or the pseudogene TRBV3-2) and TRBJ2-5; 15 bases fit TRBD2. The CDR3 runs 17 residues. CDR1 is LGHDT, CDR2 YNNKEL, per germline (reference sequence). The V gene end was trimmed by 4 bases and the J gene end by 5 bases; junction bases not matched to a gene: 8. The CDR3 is CASSLGTSGGPGETQYF. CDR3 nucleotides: TGTGCCAGCAGCCTCGGGACTAGCGGGGGGCCGGGGGAGACCCAGTACTTC.

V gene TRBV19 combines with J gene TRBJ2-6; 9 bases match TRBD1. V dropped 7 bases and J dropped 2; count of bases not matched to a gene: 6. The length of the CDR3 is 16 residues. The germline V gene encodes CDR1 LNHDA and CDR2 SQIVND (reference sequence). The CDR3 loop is CASTLQGAPGANVLTF. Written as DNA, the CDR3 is TGTGCCAGTACCCTACAGGGGGCGCCTGGGGCCAACGTCCTGACTTTC.

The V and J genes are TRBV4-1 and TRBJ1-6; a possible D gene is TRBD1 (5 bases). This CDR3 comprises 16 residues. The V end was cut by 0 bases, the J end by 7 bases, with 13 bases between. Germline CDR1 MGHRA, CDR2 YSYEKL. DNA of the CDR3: TGCGCCAGCAGCCAAGAATCAGGGTATCGGAATTCACCCCTCCACTTT. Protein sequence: CASSQESGYRNSPLHF.